Listed here are 27 T cell receptor beta chains from one sample, sequenced in a study of blood T cell repertoires in COVID-19. Data came from immunoSEQ multiplex PCR; TCRdb stores just in-frame clones and leaves some out. The sample has around 100,000 clones, 85% to 90% seen once; the top ten hold 15%. Specimen: peripheral blood. Receptors originate from a human donor in a cohort sampled during active COVID-19.

The chain couples TRBV15 to TRBJ2-5; D remains ambiguous. Germline CDR1 is LNHNV and CDR2 is YYDKDF (reference sequence). There are 13 residues in the CDR3. Trimming removed 8 bases at V and 5 bases at J, with 15 bases between. The CDR3 nucleotides are TGTGCCACCCGCCTGGGCTTCTCGGAGACCCAGTACTTC. It translates to CATRLGFSETQYF.

The chain uses TRBV6-5 and TRBJ2-5; D not resolved. The CDR3 totals 10 residues. Trimming took 4 bases from V and 5 from J, leaving 2 bases between them. Germline CDR1 and CDR2: MNHEY and SVGAGI. The CDR3 nucleotides are TGTGCCAGCAGTTCGGAGACCCAGTACTTC. Its translation is CASSSETQYF.

The J gene is TRBJ2-1, the V gene TRBV7-8; 9 bases are shared with TRBD2. Looked up from germline, CDR1 is SGHVS and CDR2 is FQNEAQ. V lost 5 bases, J lost 5 bases, and 7 bases stayed unmatched. CDR3 length: 15 amino acids. The CDR3 loop is CASSVPGLADNEQFF. CDR3 coding DNA: TGTGCCAGCAGCGTCCCGGGACTAGCAGACAATGAGCAGTTCTTC.

V and J are TRBV29-1 and TRBJ2-1; 9 positions match TRBD2. Germline V CDR1 and CDR2: SQVTM, ANQGSEA. After removal of 7 bases from V and 8 bases from J, the junction contained 12 bases not matched to a gene. There are 14 residues in the CDR3. CDR3 sequence reads: CSASGGLAWDEQFF. CDR3 DNA sequence: TGCAGCGCCTCAGGCGGACTAGCGTGGGATGAGCAGTTCTTC.

This clone occurred once. The rearrangement uses TRBV5-1 and TRBJ2-3, with 10 bases identical to TRBD2. J lost 3 bases, V lost 6 bases, and 7 bases had no gene match. Germline V CDR1 and CDR2: SGHRS, YFSETQ. The CDR3 spans 15 residues. The CDR3 region is CASTSGSSSTDTQYF. The CDR3 bases are TGCGCCAGCACTAGCGGGAGTAGTTCGACAGATACGCAGTATTTT.

This sequence joins TRBV10-3 and TRBJ2-1; 13 bases are a match to TRBD2. Germline V gene sequence: CDR1 ENHRY, CDR2 SYGVKD. This CDR3 region has 17 residues. Trimming cost V 7 bases and J 2 bases; bases outside gene matches: 8. CDR3 protein: CAIMETSGGPTYNEQFF. DNA of the CDR3: TGTGCCATCATGGAGACTAGCGGGGGGCCCACCTACAATGAGCAGTTCTTC.

The rearrangement uses TRBV6-2 or TRBV6-3 and TRBJ2-3; D is perhaps TRBD1 (5 bases). Trimming removed 0 bases at V and 2 bases at J, with 15 bases between. The CDR3 is 17 amino acids. CDR1 and CDR2 (germline): MNHEY, SVGEGT. CDR3 residues: CASSYSKGIGATDTQYF. The CDR3 nucleotides are TGTGCCAGCAGTTACTCGAAGGGGATTGGAGCCACAGATACGCAGTATTTT.

This clone was seen only once. The V call is TRBV19, the J call TRBJ2-7; 9 bases are shared with TRBD1. This CDR3 region has 13 residues. Trimming at V came to 8 bases and at J to 5 bases, leaving 7 bases not matched to a gene. Germline CDR1 and CDR2: LNHDA and SQIVND (reference sequence). The CDR3 DNA sequence: TGTGCCAGTTCCAGGACAGGGGCACACGAGCAGTACTTC. Amino acids: CASSRTGAHEQYF.

The V and J genes are TRBV6-6 and TRBJ1-3, with 12 positions matching TRBD1. V lost 5 bases and J lost 3; bases outside the gene matches: 14. The CDR3 loop spans 19 amino acids. Looked up from germline, CDR1 is MNHNY and CDR2 is SVGAGI (reference sequence). CDR3 coding DNA: TGTGCCAGCAGTCCATACACTCCGGGACAGGGGGCCGGTGGAAACACCATATATTTT. Its protein is CASSPYTPGQGAGGNTIYF.

The V call is TRBV19, the J call TRBJ2-3; 12 bases match TRBD2. Unmatched junction bases numbered 6, after V lost 3 bases and J lost 2 bases. In germline, CDR1 is LNHDA, CDR2 SQIVND (reference sequence). CDR3 size: 17 residues. CDR3 region: CASSMSSGGGITDTQYF. CDR3 sequence (DNA): TGTGCCAGTAGTATGTCTAGCGGGGGGGGTATCACAGATACGCAGTATTTT.

Here the CDR3 DNA reads TGTGCCAGCAGTTACTCGATCGGCGCAGGGCTTTCACCCCTCCACTTT. Its protein product is CASSYSIGAGLSPLHF. The chain couples TRBV6-5 to TRBJ1-6; TRBD1 is a possible D gene (5 bases). Trimming left V 0 bases short and J 9 bases short, with 15 bases between. The CDR3 runs to 16 residues. Germline CDR1 reads MNHEY; CDR2 reads SVGAGI.

The genes are TRBV5-1 and TRBJ2-5; TRBD2 matches 8 bases. With V trimmed by 4 bases and J by 2 bases, 7 bases remained unmatched. Germline V gene sequence: CDR1 SGHRS, CDR2 YFSETQ. CDR3 length: 15 amino acids. The CDR3 nucleotides read TGCGCCAGCAGCCTCGGGGGGGCGGGTCAAGAGACCCAGTACTTC. Its translation is CASSLGGAGQETQYF.

The rearrangement uses TRBV2 and TRBJ2-1; TRBD2 matches 7 bases. In germline, CDR1 is SNHLY, CDR2 FYNNEI. The CDR3 sequence is 16 residues long. The trim removed 1 base at V and 6 bases at J, leaving 9 bases unmatched. In nucleotides, the CDR3 is TGTGCCAGCAGTGAAGGAAGGCTAGCGGCCGGCAATGAGCAGTTCTTC. It encodes CASSEGRLAAGNEQFF.

V gene TRBV3-1 (or the pseudogene TRBV3-2) combines with J gene TRBJ2-7; TRBD1 aligns across 9 bases. In germline, CDR1 is LGHDT, CDR2 YNNKEL (reference sequence). The CDR3 is 15 residues long. The trim removed 6 bases at V and 2 bases at J, leaving 8 bases unmatched. The CDR3 DNA reads as TGTGCCAGCAGACTTACACAGGGGGCCACCTACGAGCAGTACTTC. Translation gives CASRLTQGATYEQYF.

This rearrangement joins TRBV30 to TRBJ2-7; tentative D call: TRBD1 (6 bases). CDR3 length: 11 amino acids. The germline V gene has CDR1 GTSNPN and CDR2 SVGIG (reference sequence). Trimming cost V 2 bases and J 6 bases, with 8 bases left between them. The CDR3 DNA is TGTGCCTGGAGTAGACAGGCCGAGCAGTACTTC. This gives the protein CAWSRQAEQYF.

The chain couples TRBV12-5 to TRBJ1-1; 9 bases align to TRBD1. Germline-derived CDR1 and CDR2 are LGHNT and FRNRAP. The CDR3 totals 15 residues. The trim removed 2 bases at V and 6 bases at J, leaving 7 bases unmatched. This CDR3 reads CASGLPTGGRAEAFF. In DNA form, the CDR3 reads TGTGCTAGTGGTTTGCCTACAGGGGGCCGCGCTGAAGCTTTCTTT.

The chain uses TRBV9 and TRBJ1-4, with D unresolved. V was clipped by 3 bases and J by 8 bases, with 14 bases between them. Germline assignment: CDR1 SGDLS and CDR2 YYNGEE. This CDR3 is built from 14 residues. CDR3 nucleotides: TGTGCCAGCAGCGAGGAGGGTAGAGGGGAAAAACTGTTTTTT. This sequence encodes CASSEEGRGEKLFF.

The rearrangement uses TRBV14 and TRBJ2-1; the D gene is possibly TRBD1 (5 bases). This CDR3 region has 15 residues. Trimming cost V 4 bases and J 1 base, with 11 bases left between them. The germline CDR1 and CDR2 sequences are SGHDN and FVKESK. CDR3 in amino acids: CASSLQGRSYNEQFF. CDR3 DNA: TGTGCCAGCAGCCTGCAGGGCAGATCCTACAATGAGCAGTTCTTC.

This rearrangement joins TRBV4-2 to TRBJ1-1; no reliable D call. Germline V lookup: CDR1 LGHNA, CDR2 YNFKEQ. This CDR3 contains 14 residues. V lost 1 base and J lost 1, with 7 bases in between. CDR3 sequence reads: CASSQARGNTEAFF. The CDR3 nucleotides are TGTGCCAGCAGCCAAGCCCGAGGGAACACTGAAGCTTTCTTT.

V usage is TRBV19 and J usage is TRBJ2-2; 9 bases fit TRBD2. The CDR3 extends over 15 amino acids. Looked up from germline, CDR1 is LNHDA and CDR2 is SQIVND (reference sequence). The V gene end was trimmed by 8 bases and the J gene end by 7 bases; junction bases not matched to a gene: 11. This CDR3 is CASCGGGGRDGELFF. DNA for the CDR3: TGTGCCAGTTGCGGCGGGGGGGGCCGGGACGGGGAGCTGTTTTTT. The whole variable domain, remainder taken from reference TRBV19 and TRBJ2-2, is DGGITQSPKYLFRKEGQNVTLSCEQNLNHDAMYWYRQDPGQGLRLIYYSQIVNDFQKGDIAEGYSVSREKKESFPLTVTSAQKNPTAFYLCASCGGGGRDGELFFGEGSRLTVL.

V gene TRBV19 combines with J gene TRBJ2-7, with 12 bases identical to TRBD2. The CDR3 runs 16 residues. The germline V gene has CDR1 LNHDA and CDR2 SQIVND (reference sequence). The V and J ends lost 4 bases and 0 bases, in that order; junction bases with no gene match: 4. In nucleotides, the CDR3 is TGTGCCAGTAGTAGACTAGCGGGAGTGAGCTCCTACGAGCAGTACTTC. Its protein product is CASSRLAGVSSYEQYF.

J is TRBJ1-1 and V is TRBV5-4, with no clear D. The V gene lost 0 bases and the J gene lost 5 bases, with 14 bases spanning the gap. The CDR3 runs to 15 residues. Per germline, CDR1 SGHNT and CDR2 YYREEE (reference sequence). The CDR3 loop reads CASSLDWRAGTEAFF. CDR3 sequence (DNA): TGTGCCAGCAGCTTGGATTGGAGGGCGGGGACTGAAGCTTTCTTT.

The chain recombines TRBV6-2 or TRBV6-3 with TRBJ2-5, with 7 nucleotides matching TRBD2. Germline V gene data show CDR1 as MNHEY and CDR2 as SVGEGT. Germline trimming cut 2 bases from V and 2 bases from J; bases unmatched to any gene: 8. CDR3 length: 16 amino acids. The CDR3 loop reads CASSYPAGPLQETQYF. The CDR3 DNA reads TGTGCCAGCAGTTACCCAGCGGGGCCATTACAAGAGACCCAGTACTTC.

The rearrangement uses TRBV25-1 and TRBJ2-5; D is perhaps TRBD1 (5 bases). With 1 base removed from V and 4 bases from J, the gap between germline ends came to 10 bases. The CDR3 loop spans 14 amino acids. The germline V gene has CDR1 MGHDK and CDR2 SYGVNS. The CDR3 sequence is CASSELGAGETQYF. The CDR3 bases are TGTGCCAGCAGTGAATTAGGGGCAGGAGAGACCCAGTACTTC. Together with reference TRBV25-1 and TRBJ2-5, the CDR3 gives the full variable domain: EADIYQTPRYLVIGTGKKITLECSQTMGHDKMYWYQQDPGMELHLIHYSYGVNSTEKGDLSSESTVSRIRTEHFPLTLESARPSHTSQYLCASSELGAGETQYFGPGTRLLVL.

This clone was seen just once. This chain uses TRBV9 with TRBJ2-1; 7 bases are a match to TRBD2. Germline V gene data show CDR1 as SGDLS and CDR2 as YYNGEE. V lost 0 bases and J lost 3; bases outside the gene matches: 3. This CDR3 has 15 residues. The CDR3 region is CASSVGEGLYNEQFF. In nucleotides, the CDR3 is TGTGCCAGCAGCGTAGGGGAGGGGCTCTACAATGAGCAGTTCTTC. Combining the CDR3 with reference TRBV9 and TRBJ2-1 gives the whole variable domain DSGVTQTPKHLITATGQRVTLRCSPRSGDLSVYWYQQSLDQGLQFLIQYYNGEERAKGNILERFSAQQFPDLHSELNLSSLELGDSALYFCASSVGEGLYNEQFFGPGTRLTVL.

V and J are TRBV5-1 and TRBJ2-1; TRBD2 matches 14 bases. This CDR3 is built from 18 residues. The V gene end was trimmed by 4 bases and the J gene end by 0 bases; junction bases not matched to a gene: 6. The germline CDR1 and CDR2 sequences are SGHRS and YFSETQ. The CDR3 loop is CASSVGLAGVTSYNEQFF. DNA of the CDR3: TGCGCCAGCAGCGTGGGACTAGCGGGAGTTACCTCCTACAATGAGCAGTTCTTC.

This chain's CDR3 is CASSSRGTEAFF. CDR3 in DNA: TGTGCCAGCAGTTCAAGGGGAACTGAAGCTTTCTTT. The chain couples TRBV6-6 to TRBJ1-1; D is possibly TRBD1 (5 bases). CDR3 size: 12 residues. Germline CDR1 reads MNHNY; CDR2 reads SVGAGI (reference sequence). V lost 4 bases and J lost 5, with 8 bases in between.